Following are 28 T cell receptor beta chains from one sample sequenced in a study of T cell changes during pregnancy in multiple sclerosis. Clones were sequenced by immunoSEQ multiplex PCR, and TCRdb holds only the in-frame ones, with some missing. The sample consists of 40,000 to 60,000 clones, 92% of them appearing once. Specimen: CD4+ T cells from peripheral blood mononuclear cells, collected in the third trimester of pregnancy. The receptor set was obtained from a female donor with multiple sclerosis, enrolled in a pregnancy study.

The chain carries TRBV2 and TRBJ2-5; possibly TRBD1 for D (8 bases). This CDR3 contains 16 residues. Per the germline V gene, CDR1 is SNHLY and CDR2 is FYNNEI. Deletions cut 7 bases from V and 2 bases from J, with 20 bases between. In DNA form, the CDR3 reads TGTGCCAGCAAGCGCCGGACAGGGCGGGGGCAAGAGACCCAGTACTTC. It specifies CASKRRTGRGQETQYF.

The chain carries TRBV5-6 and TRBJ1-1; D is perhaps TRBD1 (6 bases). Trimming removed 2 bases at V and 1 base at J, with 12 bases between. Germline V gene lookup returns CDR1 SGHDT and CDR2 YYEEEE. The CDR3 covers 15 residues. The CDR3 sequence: CASSLLTGRNTEAFF. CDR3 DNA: TGTGCCAGCAGCTTACTGACAGGAAGGAACACTGAAGCTTTCTTT.

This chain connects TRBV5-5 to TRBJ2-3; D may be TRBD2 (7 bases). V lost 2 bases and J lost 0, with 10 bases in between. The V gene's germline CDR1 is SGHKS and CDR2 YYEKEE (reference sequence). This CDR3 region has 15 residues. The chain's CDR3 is CASSFEGGSTDTQYF. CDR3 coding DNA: TGTGCCAGCAGCTTTGAGGGGGGGAGCACAGATACGCAGTATTTT.

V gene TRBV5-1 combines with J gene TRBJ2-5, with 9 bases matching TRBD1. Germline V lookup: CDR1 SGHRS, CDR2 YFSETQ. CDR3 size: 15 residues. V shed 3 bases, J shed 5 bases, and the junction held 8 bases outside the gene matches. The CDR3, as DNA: TGCGCCAGCAGCTCTACAGGGGGCGATTGGGAGACCCAGTACTTC. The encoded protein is CASSSTGGDWETQYF.

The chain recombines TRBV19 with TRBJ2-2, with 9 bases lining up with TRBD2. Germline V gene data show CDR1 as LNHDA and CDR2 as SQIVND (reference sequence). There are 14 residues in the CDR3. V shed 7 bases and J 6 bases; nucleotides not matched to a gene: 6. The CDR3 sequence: CASTILAGPGELFF. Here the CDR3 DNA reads TGTGCCAGTACTATCCTAGCGGGACCCGGGGAGCTGTTTTTT.

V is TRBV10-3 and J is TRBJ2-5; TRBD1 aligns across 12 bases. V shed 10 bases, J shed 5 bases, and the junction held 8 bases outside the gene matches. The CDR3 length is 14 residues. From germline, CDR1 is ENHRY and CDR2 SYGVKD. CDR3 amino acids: CATGGTGGLETQYF. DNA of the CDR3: TGTGCCACCGGAGGGACAGGGGGCTTGGAGACCCAGTACTTC.

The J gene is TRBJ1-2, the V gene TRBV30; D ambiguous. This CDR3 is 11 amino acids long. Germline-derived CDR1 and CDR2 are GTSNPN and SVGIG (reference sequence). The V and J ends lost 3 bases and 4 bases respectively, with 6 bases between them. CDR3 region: CAWRGVYGYTF. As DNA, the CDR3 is TGTGCCTGGAGGGGCGTCTATGGCTACACCTTC. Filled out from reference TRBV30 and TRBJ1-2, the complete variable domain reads SQTIHQWPATLVQPVGSPLSLECTVEGTSNPNLYWYRQAAGRGLQLLFYSVGIGQISSEVPQNLSASRPQDRQFILSSKKLLLSDSGFYLCAWRGVYGYTFGSGTRLTVV.

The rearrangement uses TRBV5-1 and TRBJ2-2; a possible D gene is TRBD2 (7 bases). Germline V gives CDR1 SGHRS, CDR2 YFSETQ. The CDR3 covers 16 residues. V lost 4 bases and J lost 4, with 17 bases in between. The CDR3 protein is CASSPLGRGSTGELFF. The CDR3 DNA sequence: TGCGCCAGCAGCCCTTTGGGGAGGGGGAGCACCGGGGAGCTGTTTTTT.

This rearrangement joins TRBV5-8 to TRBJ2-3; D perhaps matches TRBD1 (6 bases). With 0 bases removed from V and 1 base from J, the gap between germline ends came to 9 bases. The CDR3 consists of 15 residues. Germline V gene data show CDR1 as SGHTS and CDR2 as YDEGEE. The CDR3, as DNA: TGTGCCAGCAGCTTGGGCGCAGGGGGCACAGATACGCAGTATTTT. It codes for CASSLGAGGTDTQYF.

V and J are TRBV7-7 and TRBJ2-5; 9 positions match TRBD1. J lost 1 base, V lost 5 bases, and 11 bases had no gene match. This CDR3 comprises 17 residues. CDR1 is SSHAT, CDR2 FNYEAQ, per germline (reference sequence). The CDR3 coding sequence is TGTGCCAGCAGCAAGATCTTGGGGACAGGGATCCAAGAGACCCAGTACTTC. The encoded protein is CASSKILGTGIQETQYF.

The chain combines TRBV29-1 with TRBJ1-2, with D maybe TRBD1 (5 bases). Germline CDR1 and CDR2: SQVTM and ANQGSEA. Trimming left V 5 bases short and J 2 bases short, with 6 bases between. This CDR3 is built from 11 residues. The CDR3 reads CSVNRNYGYTF. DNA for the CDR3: TGCAGCGTTAACAGGAACTATGGCTACACCTTC.

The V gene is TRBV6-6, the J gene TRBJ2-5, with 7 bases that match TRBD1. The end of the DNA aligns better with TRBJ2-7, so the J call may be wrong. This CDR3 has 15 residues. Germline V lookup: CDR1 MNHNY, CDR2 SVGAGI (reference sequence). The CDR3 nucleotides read TGTGCCACCAAACCTCCGGGACAGAGGTCCTACGAGCAGTACTTC. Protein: CATKPPGQRSYEQYF.

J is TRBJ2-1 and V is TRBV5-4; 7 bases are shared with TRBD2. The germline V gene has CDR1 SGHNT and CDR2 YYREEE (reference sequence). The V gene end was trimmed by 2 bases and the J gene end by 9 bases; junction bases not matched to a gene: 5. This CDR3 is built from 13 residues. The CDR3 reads CASSLPLAVEQFF. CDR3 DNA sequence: TGTGCCAGCAGCTTACCGCTAGCGGTTGAGCAGTTCTTC.

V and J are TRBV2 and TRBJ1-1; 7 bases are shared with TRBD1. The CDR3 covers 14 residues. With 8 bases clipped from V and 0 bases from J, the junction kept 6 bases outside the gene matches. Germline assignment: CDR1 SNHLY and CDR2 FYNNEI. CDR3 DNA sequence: TGTGCCAGCCCAAGGGGGCAAGTGAACACTGAAGCTTTCTTT. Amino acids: CASPRGQVNTEAFF.

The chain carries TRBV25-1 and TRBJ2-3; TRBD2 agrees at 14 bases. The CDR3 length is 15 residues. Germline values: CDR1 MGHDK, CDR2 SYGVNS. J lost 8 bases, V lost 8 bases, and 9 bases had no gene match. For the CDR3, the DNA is TGTGCCAGCGGCCGACTAGCGGGGGGGCCGGGTACGCAGTATTTT. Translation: CASGRLAGGPGTQYF.

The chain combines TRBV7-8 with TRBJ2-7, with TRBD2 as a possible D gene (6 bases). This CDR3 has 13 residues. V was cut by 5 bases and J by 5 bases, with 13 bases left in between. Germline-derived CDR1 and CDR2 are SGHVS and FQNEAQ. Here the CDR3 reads CASSEPGSDEQYF. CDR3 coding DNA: TGTGCCAGCAGCGAGCCCGGGAGCGACGAGCAGTACTTC.

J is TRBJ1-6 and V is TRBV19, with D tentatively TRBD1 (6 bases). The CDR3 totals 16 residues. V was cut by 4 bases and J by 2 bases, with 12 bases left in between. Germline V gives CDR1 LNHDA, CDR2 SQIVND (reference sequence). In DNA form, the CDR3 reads TGTGCCAGTAGTACCAGACAGGAGGCCTATAATTCACCCCTCCACTTT. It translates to CASSTRQEAYNSPLHF.

The CDR3 sequence: CASSLPSGTGGGYGYTF. CDR3 coding DNA: TGTGCCAGCAGCCTCCCGTCCGGGACAGGCGGAGGGTATGGCTACACCTTC. The genes are TRBV5-6 and TRBJ1-2, with 8 bases aligning to TRBD1. The CDR3 is 17 residues long. V lost 4 bases to trimming and J lost 5 bases; unmatched junction nucleotides: 16. Germline V CDR1 and CDR2: SGHDT, YYEEEE.

The CDR3 region has the DNA TGTGCCAGCAGCTTAATGGCAGGGGGGAACACTGAAGCTTTCTTT. It encodes CASSLMAGGNTEAFF. The rearrangement uses TRBV7-3 and TRBJ1-1, with 7 bases lining up with TRBD1. CDR3 size: 15 residues. Looked up from germline, CDR1 is SGHTA and CDR2 is FQGTGA. J was trimmed by 1 base and V by 1 base; bases with no gene match: 3.

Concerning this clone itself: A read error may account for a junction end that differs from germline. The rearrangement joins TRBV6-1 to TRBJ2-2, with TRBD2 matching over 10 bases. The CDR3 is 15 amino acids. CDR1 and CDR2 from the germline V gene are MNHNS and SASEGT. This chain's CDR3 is CASREAGGDTGELFF. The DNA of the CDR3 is TGTGCCAGCAGGGAAGCGGGGGGGGACACCGGGGAGCTGTTTTTT.

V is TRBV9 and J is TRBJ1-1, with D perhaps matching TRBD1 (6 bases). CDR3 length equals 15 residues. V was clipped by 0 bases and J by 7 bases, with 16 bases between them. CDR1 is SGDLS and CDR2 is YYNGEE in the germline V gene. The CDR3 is CASSVGLDSAFEAFF. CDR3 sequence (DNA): TGTGCCAGCAGCGTAGGTCTGGACAGCGCCTTTGAAGCTTTCTTT.

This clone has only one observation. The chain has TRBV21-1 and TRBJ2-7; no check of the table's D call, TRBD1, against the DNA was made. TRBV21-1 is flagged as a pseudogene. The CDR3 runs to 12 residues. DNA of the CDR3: TGTGCCAGCATAGAGGGGGCGGTCGAGCAGTACTTC. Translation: CASIEGAVEQYF.

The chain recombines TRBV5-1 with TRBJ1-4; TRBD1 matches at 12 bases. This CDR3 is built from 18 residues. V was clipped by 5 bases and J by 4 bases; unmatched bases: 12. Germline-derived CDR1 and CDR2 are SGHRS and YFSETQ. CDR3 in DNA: TGCGCCAGCAGGATGGGACAGGGGGCCCGTGCCGTTAATGAAAAACTGTTTTTT. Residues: CASRMGQGARAVNEKLFF.

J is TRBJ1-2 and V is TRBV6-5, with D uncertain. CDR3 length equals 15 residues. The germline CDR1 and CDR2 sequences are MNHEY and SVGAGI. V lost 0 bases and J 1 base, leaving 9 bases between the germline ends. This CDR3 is CASSYSAGINYGYTF. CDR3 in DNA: TGTGCCAGCAGTTACTCGGCAGGAATTAACTATGGCTACACCTTC.

CDR3 bases: TGTGCCAGCTCAGCCGACAGGTCGTATGGCTACACCTTC. This sequence encodes CASSADRSYGYTF. The V and J genes are TRBV18 and TRBJ1-2; weak D call: TRBD1 (6 bases). Germline CDR1 and CDR2: KGHSH and LQKENI. V was pared by 5 bases and J by 5 bases, with 12 bases between. This CDR3 is 13 amino acids long.

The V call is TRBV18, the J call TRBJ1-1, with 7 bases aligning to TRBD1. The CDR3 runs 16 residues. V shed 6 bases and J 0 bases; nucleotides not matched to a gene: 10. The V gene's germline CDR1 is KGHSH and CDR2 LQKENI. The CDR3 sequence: CASSPLNGQVNTEAFF. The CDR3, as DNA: TGTGCCAGCTCCCCCCTAAATGGACAGGTGAACACTGAAGCTTTCTTT.

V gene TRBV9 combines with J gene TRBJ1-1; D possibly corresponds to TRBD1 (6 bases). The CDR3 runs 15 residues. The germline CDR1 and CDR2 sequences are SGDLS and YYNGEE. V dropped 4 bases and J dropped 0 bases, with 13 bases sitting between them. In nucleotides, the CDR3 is TGTGCCAGCAGCCCGACCGGGACATTGAACACTGAAGCTTTCTTT. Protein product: CASSPTGTLNTEAFF.

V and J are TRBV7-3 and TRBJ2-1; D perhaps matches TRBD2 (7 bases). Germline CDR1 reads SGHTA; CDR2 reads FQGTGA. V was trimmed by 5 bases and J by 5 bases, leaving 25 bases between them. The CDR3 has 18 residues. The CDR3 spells CASSPHRPLGGADNEQFF. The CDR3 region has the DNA TGTGCCAGCAGCCCTCATCGACCCTTAGGGGGGGCCGACAATGAGCAGTTCTTC.